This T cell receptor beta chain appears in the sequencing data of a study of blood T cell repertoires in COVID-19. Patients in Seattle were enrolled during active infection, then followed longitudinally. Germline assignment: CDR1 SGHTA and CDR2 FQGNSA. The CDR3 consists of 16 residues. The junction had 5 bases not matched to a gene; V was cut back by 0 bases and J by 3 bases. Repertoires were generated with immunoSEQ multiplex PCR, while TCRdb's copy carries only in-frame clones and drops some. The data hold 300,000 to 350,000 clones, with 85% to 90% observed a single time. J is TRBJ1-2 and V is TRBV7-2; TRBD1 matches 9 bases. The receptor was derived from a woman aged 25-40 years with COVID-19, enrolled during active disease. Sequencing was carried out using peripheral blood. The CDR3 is CASSLAATGGYYGYTF. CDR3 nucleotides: TGTGCCAGCAGCTTAGCCGCTACAGGGGGCTACTATGGCTACACCTTC.